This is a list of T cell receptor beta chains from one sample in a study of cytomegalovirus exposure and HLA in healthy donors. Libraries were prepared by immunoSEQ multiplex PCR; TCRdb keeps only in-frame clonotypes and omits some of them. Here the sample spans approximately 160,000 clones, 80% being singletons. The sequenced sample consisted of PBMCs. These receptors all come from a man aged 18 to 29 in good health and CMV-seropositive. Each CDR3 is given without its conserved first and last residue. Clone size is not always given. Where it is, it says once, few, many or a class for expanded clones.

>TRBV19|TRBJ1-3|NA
ASGFGNTIY
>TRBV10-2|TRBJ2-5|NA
ASGGGPRETQY
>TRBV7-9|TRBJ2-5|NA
ASSLVSSWVQFQETQY
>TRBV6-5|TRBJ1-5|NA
ASSYDSRGQPQH
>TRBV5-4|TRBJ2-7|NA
ASSEQSGGAGGYEQY
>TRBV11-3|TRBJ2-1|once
ASSSGTRDEQF
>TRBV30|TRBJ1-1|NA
AWSVVNAGVNGGTEAF
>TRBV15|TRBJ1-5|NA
ATRAGASNQPQH
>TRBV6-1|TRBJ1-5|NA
ASSGSSPGSQPQH
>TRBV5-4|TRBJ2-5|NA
ASSLGQVEGGTQY
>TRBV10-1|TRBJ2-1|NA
ASARGNEQF
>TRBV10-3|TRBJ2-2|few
ATQQGGLTGELF
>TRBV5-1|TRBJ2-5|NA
ASSSGTGGETQY
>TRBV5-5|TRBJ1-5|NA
ASSPDPGQGGQPQH
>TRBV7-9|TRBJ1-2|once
ASSLAGLDYNYGYT